The 4 T cell receptor beta chains listed next were all sequenced from one sample in a study of T cells after yellow fever vaccination. TCRdb itself ran the 5' RACE reads through MiXCR, one entry per CDR3 protein. The table lists hundreds of thousands of distinct CDR3 sequences, 13% of them singletons. Source: PBMCs, taken on the day of the yellow fever booster vaccination. Source of these receptors: a man aged 25-45 years who received the YFV17D yellow fever vaccine.

The table lists this clonotype with a few counts. The rearrangement uses TRBV15 and TRBJ2-5; weak D call: TRBD2 (5 bases). The V end lost 1 base, the J end lost 5 bases, and 8 bases lay between the germline ends. There are 13 residues in the CDR3. Germline-derived CDR1 and CDR2 are LNHNV and YYDKDF (reference sequence). The CDR3 DNA sequence: TGTGCCACCAGCAGAGTTGGGGAGGAGACCCAGTACTTC. This encodes CATSRVGEETQYF.

The sample holds many counts of this clonotype. This sequence joins TRBV20-1 and TRBJ2-3, with unresolved D. Per the germline V gene, CDR1 is DFQATT and CDR2 is SNEGSKA (reference sequence). The CDR3 has 8 amino acids. CDR3 coding DNA: TGCAGCACAGATACGCAGTATTTT. It yields the protein CSTDTQYF.

The chain couples TRBV25-1 to TRBJ2-2; TRBD1 might be the D (5 bases). Germline-derived CDR1 and CDR2 are MGHDK and SYGVNS. Trimming pared 7 bases from V and 3 bases from J, leaving 12 bases between. This CDR3 has 14 residues. The CDR3 spells CASNTIGDTGELFF. The CDR3 coding sequence is TGTGCCAGCAATACTATAGGGGACACCGGGGAGCTGTTTTTT.

This sequence joins TRBV7-2 and TRBJ2-3; TRBD2 is a possible D gene (5 bases). Germline V gene data show CDR1 as SGHTA and CDR2 as FQGNSA. This CDR3 contains 15 residues. V was shortened by 1 base and J by 5 bases, with 13 bases between the two germline ends. This chain's CDR3 is CASSLDWERRDTQYF. For the CDR3, the DNA is TGTGCCAGCAGCTTAGATTGGGAGCGGAGAGATACGCAGTATTTT.